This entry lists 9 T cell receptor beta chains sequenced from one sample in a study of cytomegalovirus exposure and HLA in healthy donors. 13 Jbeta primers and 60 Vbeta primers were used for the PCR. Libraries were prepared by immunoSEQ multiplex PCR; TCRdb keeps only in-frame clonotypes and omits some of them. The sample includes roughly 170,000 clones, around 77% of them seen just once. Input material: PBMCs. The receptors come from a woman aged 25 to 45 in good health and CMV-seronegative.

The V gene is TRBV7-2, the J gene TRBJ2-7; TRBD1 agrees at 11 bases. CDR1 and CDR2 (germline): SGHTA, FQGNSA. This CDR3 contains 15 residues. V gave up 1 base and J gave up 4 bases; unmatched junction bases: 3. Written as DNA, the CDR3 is TGTGCCAGCAGCTTAGGGGGGACAGGGGGTTACGAGCAGTACTTC. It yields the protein CASSLGGTGGYEQYF.

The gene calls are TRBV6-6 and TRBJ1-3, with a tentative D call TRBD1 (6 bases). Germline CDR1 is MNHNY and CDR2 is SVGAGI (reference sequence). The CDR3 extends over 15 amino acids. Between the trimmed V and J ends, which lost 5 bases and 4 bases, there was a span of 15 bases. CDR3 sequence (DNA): TGTGCCAGCAGTCAGTCAGGGGTTTCGGGAAACACCATATATTTT. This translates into CASSQSGVSGNTIYF.

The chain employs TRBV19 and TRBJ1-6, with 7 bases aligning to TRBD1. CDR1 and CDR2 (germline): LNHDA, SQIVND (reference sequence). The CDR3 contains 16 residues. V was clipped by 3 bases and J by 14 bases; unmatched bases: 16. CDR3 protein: CASSIRDRNYPLALHF. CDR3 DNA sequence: TGTGCCAGTAGTATTCGGGACAGAAACTACCCTCTGGCCCTCCACTTT.

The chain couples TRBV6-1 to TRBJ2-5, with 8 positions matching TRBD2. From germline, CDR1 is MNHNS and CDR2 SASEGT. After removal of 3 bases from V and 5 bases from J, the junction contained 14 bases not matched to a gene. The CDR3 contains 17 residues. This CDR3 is CASSDLARDGRAETQYF. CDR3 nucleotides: TGTGCCAGCAGTGACCTTGCTCGAGACGGGAGGGCGGAGACCCAGTACTTC.

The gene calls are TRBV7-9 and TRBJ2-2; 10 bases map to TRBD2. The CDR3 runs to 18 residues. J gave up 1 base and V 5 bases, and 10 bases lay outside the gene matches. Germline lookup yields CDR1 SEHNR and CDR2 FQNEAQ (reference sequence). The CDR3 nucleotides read TGTGCCAGCAGCAGACGAAAAAGCGGGGGGGTGAACACCGGGGAGCTGTTTTTT. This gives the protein CASSRRKSGGVNTGELFF.

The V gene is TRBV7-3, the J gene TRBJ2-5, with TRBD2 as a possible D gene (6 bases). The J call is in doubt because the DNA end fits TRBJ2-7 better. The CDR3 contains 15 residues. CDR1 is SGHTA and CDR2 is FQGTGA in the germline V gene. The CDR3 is CASSLDGGGSYEQYF. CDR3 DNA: TGTGCCAGCAGCTTAGACGGGGGAGGCTCCTACGAGCAGTACTTC.

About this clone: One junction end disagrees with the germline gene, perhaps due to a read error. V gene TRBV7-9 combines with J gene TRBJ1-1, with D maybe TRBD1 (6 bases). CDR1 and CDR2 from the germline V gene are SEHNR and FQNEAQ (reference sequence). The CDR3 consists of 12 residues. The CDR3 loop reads CSSSEQGTEAFF. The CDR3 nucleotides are TGTTCCAGCAGCGAACAGGGCACTGAAGCTTTCTTT.

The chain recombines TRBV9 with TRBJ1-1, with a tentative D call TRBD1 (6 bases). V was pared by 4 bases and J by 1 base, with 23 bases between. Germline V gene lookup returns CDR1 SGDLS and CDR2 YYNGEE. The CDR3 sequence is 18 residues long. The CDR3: CASSPEWTGDRRNTEAFF. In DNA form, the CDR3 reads TGTGCCAGCAGCCCCGAATGGACCGGAGACAGGAGGAACACTGAAGCTTTCTTT.

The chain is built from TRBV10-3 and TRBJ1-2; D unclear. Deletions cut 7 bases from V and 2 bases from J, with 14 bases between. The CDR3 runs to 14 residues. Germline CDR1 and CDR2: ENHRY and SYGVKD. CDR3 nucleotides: TGTGCCATCAATATCTCAGTGGTGAACTATGGCTACACCTTC. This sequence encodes CAINISVVNYGYTF.